Listed here are 17 T cell receptor beta chains from one sample, sequenced in a study of metastatic and nonmetastatic thyroid tumors. None of the patients had undergone any treatment ahead of thyroid surgery. TCRdb reassembled clones from the PCR reads with MiXCR. The sample holds 80,000 to 85,000 clones, roughly an eighth seen once. Sequencing input: tumor tissue. All receptors derive from a female donor with papillary thyroid cancer or a benign thyroid nodule (not recorded which). Some clones in this sample may be carry-over from other donors' samples.

This clone was detected ten times or more. The CDR3 DNA follows: TGTGCCAGCAGTGGGGCGGGGAGGGCGAAGGTGTCAGAGACCCAGTACTTC. This translates into CASSGAGRAKVSETQYF. The chain couples TRBV6-1 to TRBJ2-5; TRBD2 matches 7 bases. The length of the CDR3 is 17 residues. J lost 4 bases, V lost 4 bases, and 15 bases had no gene match. Germline-derived CDR1 and CDR2 are MNHNS and SASEGT.

This clone showed up many times. This rearrangement joins TRBV7-9 to TRBJ2-1; 7 nucleotides agree with TRBD2. V was clipped by 1 base and J by 9 bases; unmatched bases: 3. From germline, CDR1 is SEHNR and CDR2 FQNEAQ (reference sequence). The CDR3 sequence is 13 residues long. The CDR3 nucleotides read TGTGCCAGCAGCTTAGGGCAGCGGGGTGAGCAGTTCTTC. Protein sequence: CASSLGQRGEQFF.

As for this clone: Being one base from a much bigger clone, this may be a read error. Other DNA sequences in the same sample also yield this CDR3. The gene calls are TRBV10-3 and TRBJ2-1, with D perhaps TRBD2 (6 bases). The CDR3 has 16 amino acids. Germline loops: CDR1 ENHRY, CDR2 SYGVKD. V lost 4 bases and J 5 bases, leaving 18 bases between the germline ends. The CDR3 region is CAISVFSGTGHNEQFF. The CDR3 DNA reads as TGTGCCATCAGTGTTTTTAGTGGGACTGGACACAATGAGCAGTTCTTC.

Ten or more counts support this clone. This chain joins TRBV11-1 and TRBJ1-1; 7 nucleotides line up with TRBD1. Per the germline V gene, CDR1 is SGHAT and CDR2 is FQDESV (reference sequence). This CDR3 has 16 residues. V dropped 3 bases and J dropped 5; count of bases not matched to a gene: 12. The CDR3 bases are TGTGCCAGCAGCTTCTACAGGGGATCGACGAGTACTGAAGCTTTCTTT. It specifies CASSFYRGSTSTEAFF.

There are many counts of this clone. This sequence joins TRBV5-1 and TRBJ1-5; D is uncertain. The germline V and J ends were trimmed by 0 bases and 7 bases, with 11 bases remaining between them. This CDR3 region has 14 residues. Germline-derived CDR1 and CDR2 are SGHRS and YFSETQ. In nucleotides, the CDR3 is TGCGCCAGCAGCTTGGAGCTTCCTAGCCAGCCCCAGCATTTT. It specifies CASSLELPSQPQHF. The complete variable domain, with remaining parts taken from reference TRBV5-1 and TRBJ1-5, reads KAGVTQTPRYLIKTRGQQVTLSCSPISGHRSVSWYQQTPGQGLQFLFEYFSETQRNKGNFPGRFSGRQFSNSRSEMNVSTLELGDSALYLCASSLELPSQPQHFGDGTRLSIL.

This clone was seen repeatedly, ten times or more. The chain carries TRBV12-3 or TRBV12-4 and TRBJ1-1, with no clear D. V lost 3 bases, J lost 9 bases, and 11 bases lay in between. The CDR3 totals 12 residues. CDR3 sequence: CASSFLEGKAFF. As DNA, the CDR3 is TGTGCCAGCAGTTTTCTAGAAGGCAAAGCTTTCTTT.

This clone was found many times. The chain couples TRBV2 to TRBJ2-7, with unresolved D. Trimming cost V 4 bases and J 5 bases, with 18 bases left between them. Germline V gives CDR1 SNHLY, CDR2 FYNNEI. The CDR3 is made up of 15 amino acids. The DNA of the CDR3 is TGTGCCAGCAGTGCGTCCGGGCCCAGAAGGAACGAGCAGTACTTC. It encodes CASSASGPRRNEQYF.

This clone was counted at least ten times. The rearrangement joins TRBV19 to TRBJ2-7, with TRBD1 matching 9 bases. CDR1 LNHDA and CDR2 SQIVND come from the germline V gene (reference sequence). This CDR3 contains 15 residues. With 4 bases clipped from V and 2 bases from J, the junction kept 6 bases outside the gene matches. CDR3 loop: CASSTTGTGTYEQYF. The CDR3 DNA is TGTGCCAGTAGTACCACCGGGACAGGGACCTACGAGCAGTACTTC. Filled out from reference TRBV19 and TRBJ2-7, the complete variable domain reads DGGITQSPKYLFRKEGQNVTLSCEQNLNHDAMYWYRQDPGQGLRLIYYSQIVNDFQKGDIAEGYSVSREKKESFPLTVTSAQKNPTAFYLCASSTTGTGTYEQYFGPGTRLTVT.

This clone has ten or more counts. V gene TRBV9 combines with J gene TRBJ2-7, with TRBD1 as a possible D gene (5 bases). The CDR3 consists of 10 residues. CDR1 SGDLS and CDR2 YYNGEE come from the germline V gene. V was shortened by 9 bases and J by 3 bases, with 7 bases between the two germline ends. DNA for the CDR3: TGTGCCAATCAGGGCTACGAGCAGTACTTC. As protein: CANQGYEQYF.

This clone was seen a handful of times. This could be a read error, since a much larger clone is one nucleotide away. The CDR3 DNA follows: TGCAGTTGGCGCTACAATGAGCAGTTCTTC. This gives the protein CSWRYNEQFF. The V call is TRBV20-1, the J call TRBJ2-1, with no clear D. This CDR3 comprises 10 residues. Germline-derived CDR1 and CDR2 are DFQATT and SNEGSKA (reference sequence). The V end was cut by 8 bases, the J end by 3 bases, with 5 bases between.

The chain combines TRBV28 with TRBJ2-7; TRBD1 agrees at 7 bases. Germline CDR1 and CDR2: MDHEN and SYDVKM. J gave up 3 bases and V 5 bases, and 10 bases lay outside the gene matches. CDR3 length equals 15 residues. The CDR3 nucleotides are TGTGCCAGCAGTGGGGACAGTGGGTGCGACTACGAGCAGTACTTC. It yields the protein CASSGDSGCDYEQYF.

This clone occurred many times. This chain uses TRBV4-2 with TRBJ1-1, with D maybe TRBD1 (6 bases). The V and J ends lost 5 bases and 4 bases respectively, with 11 bases between them. Germline-derived CDR1 and CDR2 are LGHNA and YNFKEQ. The CDR3 is 13 residues long. Here the CDR3 DNA reads TGTGCCAGCAGCTCGGAGGGGGGCACTGAAGCTTTCTTT. Residues: CASSSEGGTEAFF.

The rearrangement uses TRBV11-1 and TRBJ2-7; TRBD2 aligns across 10 bases. The CDR3 has 18 amino acids. Trimming cost V 5 bases and J 6 bases; bases outside gene matches: 19. CDR1 SGHAT and CDR2 FQDESV come from the germline V gene (reference sequence). The CDR3: CASSAGLALGFHLFEQYF. The CDR3 coding sequence is TGTGCCAGCAGCGCGGGACTAGCGTTAGGCTTCCACCTCTTCGAGCAGTACTTC. Variable domain in full (rest from reference TRBV11-1 and TRBJ2-7): EAEVAQSPRYKITEKSQAVAFWCDPISGHATLYWYRQILGQGPELLVQFQDESVVDDSQLPKDRFSAERLKGVDSTLKIQPAELGDSAMYLCASSAGLALGFHLFEQYFGPGTRLTVT.

The V gene is TRBV4-1, the J gene TRBJ2-3, with D perhaps TRBD2 (6 bases). With 1 base removed from V and 7 bases from J, the gap between germline ends came to 18 bases. Germline V gene sequence: CDR1 MGHRA, CDR2 YSYEKL. CDR3 length: 16 residues. The CDR3: CASSQGVIGSFYTQYF. The CDR3 DNA follows: TGCGCCAGCAGCCAAGGGGTGATCGGGAGTTTTTATACGCAGTATTTT.

On this clone: Possible read error: a much larger clone is one base away. The chain recombines TRBV9 with TRBJ2-5; no clear D gene. CDR3 length: 14 residues. V was pared by 4 bases and J by 1 base, with 11 bases between. Germline loops: CDR1 SGDLS, CDR2 YYNGEE. CDR3: CASSTQVSQETQYF. CDR3 DNA sequence: TGTGCCAGCAGCACCCAGGTCAGCCAAGAGACCCAGTACTTC.

This clone was seen at least ten times. The V call is TRBV3-1, the J call TRBJ1-2; D ambiguous. There are 12 residues in the CDR3. In germline, CDR1 is LGHDT, CDR2 YNNKEL (reference sequence). V lost 0 bases and J 8 bases, leaving 7 bases between the germline ends. In DNA form, the CDR3 reads TGTGCCAGCAGCCAAGACTGGAAAGGCTACACCTTC. Its translation is CASSQDWKGYTF. Based on the CDR3 plus reference TRBV3-1 and TRBJ1-2, the full variable domain is DTAVSQTPKYLVTQMGNDKSIKCEQNLGHDTMYWYKQDSKKFLKIMFSYNNKELIINETVPNRFSPKSPDKAHLNLHINSLELGDSAVYFCASSQDWKGYTFGSGTRLTVV.

This clone has more than one count but fewer than ten. The chain couples TRBV19 to TRBJ2-7; D possibly uses TRBD1 or TRBD2 (5 bases each). This CDR3 is built from 13 residues. The V end was cut by 9 bases, the J end by 0 bases, with 12 bases between. The V gene's germline CDR1 is LNHDA and CDR2 SQIVND (reference sequence). CDR3 amino acids: CARYGAGSYEQYF. In nucleotides, the CDR3 is TGTGCCAGATACGGGGCAGGCTCCTACGAGCAGTACTTC.